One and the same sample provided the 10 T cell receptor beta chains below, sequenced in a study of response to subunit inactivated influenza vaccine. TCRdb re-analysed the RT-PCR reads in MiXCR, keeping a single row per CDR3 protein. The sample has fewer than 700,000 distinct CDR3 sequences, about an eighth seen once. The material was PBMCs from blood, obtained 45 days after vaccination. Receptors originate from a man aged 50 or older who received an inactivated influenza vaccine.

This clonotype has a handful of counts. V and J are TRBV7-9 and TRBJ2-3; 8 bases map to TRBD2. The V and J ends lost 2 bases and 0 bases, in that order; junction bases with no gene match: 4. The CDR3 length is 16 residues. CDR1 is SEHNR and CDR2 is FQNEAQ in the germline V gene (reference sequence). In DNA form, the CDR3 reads TGTGCCAGCAGCTTATTTACTAGCGGAAGCACAGATACGCAGTATTTT. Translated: CASSLFTSGSTDTQYF. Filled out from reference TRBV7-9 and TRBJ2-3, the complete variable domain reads DTGVSQNPRHKITKRGQNVTFRCDPISEHNRLYWYRQTLGQGPEFLTYFQNEAQLEKSRLLSDRFSAERPKGSFSTLEIQRTEQGDSAMYLCASSLFTSGSTDTQYFGPGTRLTVL.

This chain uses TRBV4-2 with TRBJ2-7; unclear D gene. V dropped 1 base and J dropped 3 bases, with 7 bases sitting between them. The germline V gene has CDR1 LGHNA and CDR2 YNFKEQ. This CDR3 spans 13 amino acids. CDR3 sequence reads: CASSQVIFYEQYF. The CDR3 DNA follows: TGTGCCAGCAGCCAAGTTATCTTCTACGAGCAGTACTTC.

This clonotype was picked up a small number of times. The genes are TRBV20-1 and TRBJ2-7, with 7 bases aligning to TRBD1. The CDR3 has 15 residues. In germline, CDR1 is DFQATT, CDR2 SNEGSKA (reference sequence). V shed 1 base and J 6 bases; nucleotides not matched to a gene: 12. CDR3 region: CSARAAVGGPLEQYF. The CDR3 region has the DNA TGCAGTGCTAGAGCCGCCGTAGGGGGCCCCCTCGAGCAGTACTTC.

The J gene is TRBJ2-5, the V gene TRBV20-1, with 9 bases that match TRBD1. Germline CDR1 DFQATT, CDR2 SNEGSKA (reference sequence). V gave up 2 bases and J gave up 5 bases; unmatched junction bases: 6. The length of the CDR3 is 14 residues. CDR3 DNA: TGCAGTGCTAGAATTAACAGGGGGCGTGAGACCCAGTACTTC. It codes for CSARINRGRETQYF.

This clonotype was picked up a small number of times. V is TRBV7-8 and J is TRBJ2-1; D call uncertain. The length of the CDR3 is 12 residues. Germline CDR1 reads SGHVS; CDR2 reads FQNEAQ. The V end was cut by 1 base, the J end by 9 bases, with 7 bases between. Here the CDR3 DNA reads TGTGCCAGCAGCTTAGACGAGACTGAGCAGTTCTTC. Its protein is CASSLDETEQFF.

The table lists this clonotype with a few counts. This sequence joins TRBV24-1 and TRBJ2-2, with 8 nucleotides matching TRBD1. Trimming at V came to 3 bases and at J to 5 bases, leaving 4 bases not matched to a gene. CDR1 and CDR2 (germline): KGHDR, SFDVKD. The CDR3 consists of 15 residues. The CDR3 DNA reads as TGTGCCACCAGTGATGGCAGGGGGCTTACCGGGGAGCTGTTTTTT. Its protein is CATSDGRGLTGELFF.

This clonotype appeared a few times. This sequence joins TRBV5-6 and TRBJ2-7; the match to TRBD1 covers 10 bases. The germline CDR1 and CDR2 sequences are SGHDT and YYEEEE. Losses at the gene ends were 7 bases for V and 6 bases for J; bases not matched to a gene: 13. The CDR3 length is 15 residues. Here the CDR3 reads CASGLIVRDRGEQYF. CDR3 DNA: TGTGCCAGCGGATTAATTGTCCGGGACAGGGGCGAGCAGTACTTC.

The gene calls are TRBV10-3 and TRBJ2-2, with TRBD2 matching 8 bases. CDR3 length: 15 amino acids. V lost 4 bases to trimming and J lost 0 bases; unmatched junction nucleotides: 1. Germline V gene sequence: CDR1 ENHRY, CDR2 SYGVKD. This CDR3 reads CAISGSGANTGELFF. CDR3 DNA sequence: TGTGCCATCAGTGGTAGCGGGGCGAACACCGGGGAGCTGTTTTTT.

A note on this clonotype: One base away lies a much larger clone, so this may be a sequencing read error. Written as DNA, the CDR3 is TGCGCCAGCAGCTTGTTAGCGGAGGGGCAGAGTGAGCAGTTCTTC. As protein: CASSLLAEGQSEQFF. The chain links TRBV5-1 to TRBJ2-1; D may be TRBD2 (6 bases). The germline CDR1 and CDR2 sequences are SGHRS and YFSETQ. The CDR3 sequence is 15 residues long. Trimming pared 1 base from V and 9 bases from J, leaving 17 bases between.

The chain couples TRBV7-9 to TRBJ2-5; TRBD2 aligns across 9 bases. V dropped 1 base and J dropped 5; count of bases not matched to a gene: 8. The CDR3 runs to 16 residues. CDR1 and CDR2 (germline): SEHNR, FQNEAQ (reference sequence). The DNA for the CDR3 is TGTGCCAGCAGCTTAGACGTCCGGACTAGCGTGGAGACCCAGTACTTC. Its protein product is CASSLDVRTSVETQYF.